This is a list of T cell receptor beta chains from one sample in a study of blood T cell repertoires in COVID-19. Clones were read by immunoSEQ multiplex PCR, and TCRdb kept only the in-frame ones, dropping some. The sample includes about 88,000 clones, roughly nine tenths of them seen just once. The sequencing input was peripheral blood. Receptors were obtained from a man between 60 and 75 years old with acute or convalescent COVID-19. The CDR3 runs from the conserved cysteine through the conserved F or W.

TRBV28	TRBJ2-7	CASSFTGFVYEQYF
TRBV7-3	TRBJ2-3	CASSLRGSIAAADTQYF
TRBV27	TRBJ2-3	CASSPLGAGGVDTQYF
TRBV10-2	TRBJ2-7	CASSERTGGGEQYF
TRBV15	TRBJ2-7	CATSRDRVAYEQYF
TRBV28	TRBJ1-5	CASSFDRGRNQPQHF
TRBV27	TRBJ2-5	CASSPRDSGETQYF
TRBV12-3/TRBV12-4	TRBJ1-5	CASSLQGGQPQHF
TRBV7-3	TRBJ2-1	CASSWGPNNEQFF
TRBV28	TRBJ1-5	CASSLNQPQHF
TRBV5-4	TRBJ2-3	CASSSSGSSTDTQYF
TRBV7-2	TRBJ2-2	CASSLRGLVGNTGELFF
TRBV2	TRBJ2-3	CASSRGTRDTQYF
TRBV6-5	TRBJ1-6	CASLGGLWNSPLHF
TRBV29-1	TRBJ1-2	CSVVPVNYGYTF
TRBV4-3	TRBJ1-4	CASSRSFTGQDEKLFF
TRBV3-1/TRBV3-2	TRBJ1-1	CASSQAGQGSKTEAFF
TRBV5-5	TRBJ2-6	CASSLGTVIHSGANVLTF
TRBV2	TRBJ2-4	CASSENQGDIQYF
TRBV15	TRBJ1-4	CATSTQRATNEKLFF
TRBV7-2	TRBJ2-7	CASSLVGLADYEQYF
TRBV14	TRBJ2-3	CASSQHSGSADTQYF
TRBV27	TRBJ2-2	CASSFSTGELFF
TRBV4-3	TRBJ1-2	CASSQDNESGYGYTF
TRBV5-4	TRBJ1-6	CASSFRLTGDSPLHF
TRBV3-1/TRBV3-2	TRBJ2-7	CASSHSRGAGETYEQYF
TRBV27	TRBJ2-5	CASSSGLAYQETQYF
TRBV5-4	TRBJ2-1	CASSLAGLAYNEQFF
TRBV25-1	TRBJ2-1	CASSAPPSGRYNEQFF
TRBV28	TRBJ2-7	CASSLLRDPEQYF
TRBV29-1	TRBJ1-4	CSVGMSATNEKLFF
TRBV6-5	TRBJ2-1	CASSRIGGNYNEQFF
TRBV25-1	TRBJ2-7	CASSAPRGPSEQYF
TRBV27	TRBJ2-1	CASSPGLAGASSYNEQFF
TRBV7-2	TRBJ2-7	CASSLDRGGYEQYF
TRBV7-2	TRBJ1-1	CASSLPRGEAFF
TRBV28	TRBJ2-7	CASSSTFIQGSRRTYEQYF
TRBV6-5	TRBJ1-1	CASAPQGPKTEAFF
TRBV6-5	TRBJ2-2	CASGYRTGELFF
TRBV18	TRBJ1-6	CASSHGTDNSPLHF
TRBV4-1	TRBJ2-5	CASSQDGRDRGVETQYF
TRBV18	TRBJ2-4	CASSSATGGENIQYF
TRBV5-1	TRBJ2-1	CASSSRVGLGAPEQFF
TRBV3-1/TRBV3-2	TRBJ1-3	CASSQVAGAGNTIYF
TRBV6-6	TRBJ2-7	CASRQQEKYYEQYF
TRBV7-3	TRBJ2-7	CASSLSGGTSYEQYF
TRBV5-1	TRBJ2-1	CASSPGALAGDREQFF
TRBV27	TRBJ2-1	CASSFDSPHYNEQFF
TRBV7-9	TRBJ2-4	CASRNRGNIQYF
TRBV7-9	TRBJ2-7	CASSTGQASYEQYF
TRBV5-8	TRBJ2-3	CASSHGVGSTLGTDTQYF
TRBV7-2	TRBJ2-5	CASSLASGEETQYF
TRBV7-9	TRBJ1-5	CASSLGGTDGHQPQHF
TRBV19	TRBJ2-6	CASSIQGRRAGANVLTF
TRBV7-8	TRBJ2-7	CASSLSSGRLEQYF
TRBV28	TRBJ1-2	CASSPQGEGDNYGYTF
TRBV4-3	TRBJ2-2	CASSQARPGNTGELFF
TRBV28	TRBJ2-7	CAAGGYEQYF
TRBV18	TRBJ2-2	CASSQGQGETGELFF